This T cell receptor beta chain was identified in a study of OX40 agonist ivuxolimab in advanced cancers. Study-wide context: Patients were treated with intravenous ivuxolimab, dosed at 0.01 to 10 mg/kg and infused every 2 weeks. A mean age of approximately 64 years, range roughly 20 to 90, was recorded, and 70% to 85% were male. Partial responses were observed in three patients, of whom one had hepatocellular carcinoma and two had cutaneous melanoma.

Germline V gene sequence: CDR1 SGHNT, CDR2 YYREEE (reference sequence). CDR3 length: 13 amino acids. The protocol was immunoSEQ multiplex PCR, while the TCRdb copy is restricted to in-frame clones and leaves out a portion. The sample holds 25,000 to 30,000 clones, 80% to 85% seen once. This receptor was taken from an adult with an advanced solid tumor such as melanoma, head and neck, liver or kidney cancer. Sequencing used CD4+ or CD8+ T cells sorted from blood, obtained in a trial of the OX40 agonist ivuxolimab. J is TRBJ2-5 and V is TRBV5-4, with no clear D. The end of the DNA aligns better with TRBJ2-7, so the J call may be wrong. The CDR3 nucleotides are TGTGCCAGCAGCCTGGGTCGCTCCTACGAGCAGTACTTC. Translating it yields CASSLGRSYEQYF.